The source of this TCR beta chain is a study of OX40 agonist ivuxolimab in advanced cancers. Study summary: Partial response was recorded in three patients: one hepatocellular carcinoma and two cutaneous melanoma cases.

This clone was counted once. Its cognate antigen is unknown. Notes on the study in general: Also showing low normalized T-cell clonal expansion were some of the nonresponders. Among T cells, CD8+ cells averaged more expanded clones than CD4+ cells.

In germline, CDR1 is LNHDA, CDR2 SQIVND (reference sequence). V lost 8 bases to trimming and J lost 0 bases, with 14 bases between them. The CDR3 covers 14 residues. Repertoires were generated with immunoSEQ multiplex PCR, while TCRdb's copy carries only in-frame clones and drops some. The table records tens of thousands of clones, about 90% of them present only once. Patients with a history of autoimmune disease or on systemic immunosuppression were excluded. This material consisted of CD4+ or CD8+ T cells sorted from blood, taken in a trial of the OX40 agonist ivuxolimab. V and J are TRBV19 and TRBJ2-7; tentative D call: TRBD2 (5 bases). This receptor was identified in an adult with an advanced solid tumor such as melanoma, head and neck, liver or kidney cancer. CDR3 loop: CASSPAESSYEQYF. Written as DNA, the CDR3 is TGTGCCAGTTCCCCAGCGGAAAGCTCCTACGAGCAGTACTTC.